One and the same sample provided the 7 T cell receptor beta chains below, sequenced in a study of shared clonotypes between healthy human individuals. Clones were read by immunoSEQ multiplex PCR, and TCRdb kept only the in-frame ones, dropping some. The sample carries around 1,000,000 clones, approximately 75% recorded once. The specimen sequenced was memory CD4+ T cells from PBMCs. Subset meaning: CD45RA-negative fraction. The origin of the receptors is a man between 18 and 35 years old in good health. Some clones in this sample may be carry-over from other donors' samples.

This chain joins TRBV19 and TRBJ1-2; TRBD1 agrees at 11 bases. Germline assignment: CDR1 LNHDA and CDR2 SQIVND (reference sequence). V lost 6 bases to trimming and J lost 7 bases; unmatched junction nucleotides: 13. The length of the CDR3 is 16 residues. CDR3 in amino acids: CASSHLRTGGGGGYTF. In DNA, the CDR3 is TGTGCCAGTAGCCACCTCAGGACAGGGGGCGGCGGTGGCTACACCTTC.

This clone has more than one count but fewer than ten. The chain combines TRBV29-1 with TRBJ1-2; the match to TRBD1 covers 10 bases. CDR1 is SQVTM and CDR2 is ANQGSEA in the germline V gene. V shed 4 bases, J shed 2 bases, and the junction held 4 bases outside the gene matches. This CDR3 is built from 14 residues. The CDR3 spells CSVGRQGANYGYTF. CDR3 nucleotide sequence: TGCAGCGTTGGCCGACAGGGGGCGAACTATGGCTACACCTTC. The whole variable domain, filled in from reference TRBV29-1 and TRBJ1-2, reads SAVISQKPSRDICQRGTSLTIQCQVDSQVTMMFWYRQQPGQSLTLIATANQGSEATYESGFVIDKFPISRPNLTFSTLTVSNMSPEDSSIYLCSVGRQGANYGYTFGSGTRLTVV.

A remark on this clone: The same CDR3 also results from other DNA sequences found in this sample. CDR3 in amino acids: CASSLDRGGDTQYF. In DNA, the CDR3 is TGTGCCAGCAGCTTAGACAGGGGAGGAGATACGCAGTATTTT. The chain carries TRBV11-2 and TRBJ2-3, with D tentatively TRBD1 or TRBD2 (6 bases each). CDR3 size: 14 residues. The germline gives CDR1 SGHAT, CDR2 FQNNGV. Trimming pared 0 bases from V and 5 bases from J, leaving 9 bases between.

The chain couples TRBV25-1 to TRBJ2-2; a weak D match, TRBD1 (6 bases). Trimming left V 5 bases short and J 1 base short, with 8 bases between. Germline values: CDR1 MGHDK, CDR2 SYGVNS. This CDR3 is 14 amino acids long. The CDR3 sequence: CASSRTENTGELFF. The CDR3 DNA reads TGTGCCAGCAGTAGGACAGAGAACACCGGGGAGCTGTTTTTT.

This chain connects TRBV5-1 to TRBJ2-7, with 11 nucleotides matching TRBD2. The V and J ends lost 3 bases and 5 bases, in that order; junction bases with no gene match: 10. The CDR3 is 16 amino acids. Germline V gives CDR1 SGHRS, CDR2 YFSETQ. The chain's CDR3 is CASSSGLTSGNHEQYF. In DNA, the CDR3 is TGCGCCAGCAGCTCCGGGTTGACTAGCGGGAACCACGAGCAGTACTTC.

The rearrangement uses TRBV7-8 and TRBJ1-1; D might be TRBD1 (5 bases). V shed 5 bases and J shed 10 bases, with 14 bases lying between them. The CDR3 has 12 amino acids. Per the germline V gene, CDR1 is SGHVS and CDR2 is FQNEAQ. CDR3 sequence reads: CASSQEGTSAFF. In DNA, the CDR3 is TGTGCCAGCAGCCAGGAAGGGACCTCAGCTTTCTTT.

This chain joins TRBV5-1 and TRBJ2-3, with 12 bases identical to TRBD2. Trimming at V came to 4 bases and at J to 2 bases, leaving 5 bases not matched to a gene. This CDR3 is built from 16 residues. Germline V gives CDR1 SGHRS, CDR2 YFSETQ. The CDR3 here is CASSVGLAGFTDTQYF. The CDR3, as DNA: TGCGCCAGCAGCGTCGGACTAGCGGGGTTCACAGATACGCAGTATTTT.